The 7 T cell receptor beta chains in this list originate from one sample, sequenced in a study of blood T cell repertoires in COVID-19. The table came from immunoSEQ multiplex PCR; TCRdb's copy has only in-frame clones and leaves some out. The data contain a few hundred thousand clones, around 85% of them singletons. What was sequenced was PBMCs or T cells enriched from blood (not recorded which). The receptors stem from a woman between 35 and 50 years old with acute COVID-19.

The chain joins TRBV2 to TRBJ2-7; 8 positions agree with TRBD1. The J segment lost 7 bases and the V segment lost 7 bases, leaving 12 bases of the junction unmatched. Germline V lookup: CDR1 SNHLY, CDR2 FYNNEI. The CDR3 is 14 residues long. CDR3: CASNYDRGGREQYF. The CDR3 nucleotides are TGTGCCAGCAATTATGACAGGGGTGGGCGAGAGCAGTACTTC.

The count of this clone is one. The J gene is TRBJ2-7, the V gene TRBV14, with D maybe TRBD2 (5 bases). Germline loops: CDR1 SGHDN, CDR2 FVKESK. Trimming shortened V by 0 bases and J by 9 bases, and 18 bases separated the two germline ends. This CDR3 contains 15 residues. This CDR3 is CASSQEEAVNEGQYF. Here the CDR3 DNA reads TGTGCCAGCAGCCAAGAGGAGGCCGTTAACGAGGGGCAGTACTTC.

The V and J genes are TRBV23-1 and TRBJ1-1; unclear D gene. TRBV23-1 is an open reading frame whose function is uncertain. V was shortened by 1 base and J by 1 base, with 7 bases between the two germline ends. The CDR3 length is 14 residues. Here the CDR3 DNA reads TGCGCCAGCAGTCAATTCACAGAGAACACTGAAGCTTTCTTT. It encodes CASSQFTENTEAFF.

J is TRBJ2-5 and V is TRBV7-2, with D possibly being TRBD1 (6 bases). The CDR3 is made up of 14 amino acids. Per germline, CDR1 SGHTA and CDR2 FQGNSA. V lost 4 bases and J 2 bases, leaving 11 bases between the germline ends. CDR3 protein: CASSWGRLQETQYF. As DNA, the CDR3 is TGTGCCAGCAGCTGGGGGCGACTACAAGAGACCCAGTACTTC.

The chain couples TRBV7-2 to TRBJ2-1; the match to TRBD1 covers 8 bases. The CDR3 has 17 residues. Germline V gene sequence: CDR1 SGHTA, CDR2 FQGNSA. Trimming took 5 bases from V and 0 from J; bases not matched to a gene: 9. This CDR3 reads CASSPSRGLSSYNEQFF. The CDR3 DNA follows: TGTGCCAGCAGCCCGAGCAGGGGGCTAAGCTCCTACAATGAGCAGTTCTTC.

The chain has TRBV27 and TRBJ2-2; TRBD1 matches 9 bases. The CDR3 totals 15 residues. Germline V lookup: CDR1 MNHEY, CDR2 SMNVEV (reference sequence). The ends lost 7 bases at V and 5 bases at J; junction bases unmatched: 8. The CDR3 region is CASTPGTGITGELFF. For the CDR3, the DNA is TGTGCCAGCACACCCGGGACAGGGATTACCGGGGAGCTGTTTTTT.

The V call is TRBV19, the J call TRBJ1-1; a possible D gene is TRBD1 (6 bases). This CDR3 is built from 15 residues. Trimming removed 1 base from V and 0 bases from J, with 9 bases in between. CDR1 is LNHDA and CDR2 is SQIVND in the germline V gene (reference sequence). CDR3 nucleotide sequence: TGTGCCAGTAGTATAGTCACAGGGTTGAACACTGAAGCTTTCTTT. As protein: CASSIVTGLNTEAFF. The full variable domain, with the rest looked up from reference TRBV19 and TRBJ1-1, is DGGITQSPKYLFRKEGQNVTLSCEQNLNHDAMYWYRQDPGQGLRLIYYSQIVNDFQKGDIAEGYSVSREKKESFPLTVTSAQKNPTAFYLCASSIVTGLNTEAFFGQGTRLTVV.